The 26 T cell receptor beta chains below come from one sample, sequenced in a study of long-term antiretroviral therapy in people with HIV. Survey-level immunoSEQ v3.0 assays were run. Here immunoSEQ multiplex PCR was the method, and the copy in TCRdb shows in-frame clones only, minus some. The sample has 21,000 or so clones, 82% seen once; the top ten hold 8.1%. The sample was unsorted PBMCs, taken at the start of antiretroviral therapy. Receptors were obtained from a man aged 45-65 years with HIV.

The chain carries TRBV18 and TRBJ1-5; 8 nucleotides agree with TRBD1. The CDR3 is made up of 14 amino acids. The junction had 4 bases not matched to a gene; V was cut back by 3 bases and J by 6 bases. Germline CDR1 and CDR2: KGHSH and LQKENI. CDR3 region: CASSPTGAGQPQHF. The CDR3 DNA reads TGTGCCAGCTCACCGACAGGGGCAGGTCAGCCCCAGCATTTT.

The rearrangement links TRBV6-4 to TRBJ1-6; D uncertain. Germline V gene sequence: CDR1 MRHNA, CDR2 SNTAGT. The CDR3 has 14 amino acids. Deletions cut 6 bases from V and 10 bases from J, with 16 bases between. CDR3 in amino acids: CASREDYLGSPLHF. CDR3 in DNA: TGTGCCAGCAGAGAGGACTATCTGGGGTCACCCCTCCACTTT.

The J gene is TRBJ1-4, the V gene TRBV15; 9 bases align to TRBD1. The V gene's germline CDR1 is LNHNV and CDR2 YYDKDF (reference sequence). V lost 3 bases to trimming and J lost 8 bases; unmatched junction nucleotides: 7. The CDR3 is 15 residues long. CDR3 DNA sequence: TGTGCCACCAGCAGTTCCGGGACAGGGTACGAAAAACTGTTTTTT. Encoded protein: CATSSSGTGYEKLFF.

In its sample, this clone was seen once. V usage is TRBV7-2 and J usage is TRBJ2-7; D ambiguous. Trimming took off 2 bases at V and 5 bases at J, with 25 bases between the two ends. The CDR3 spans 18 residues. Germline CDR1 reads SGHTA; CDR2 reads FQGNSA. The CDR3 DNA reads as TGTGCCAGCAGCTTAAAAGGATCGGGCAGCCTTGGCCTCCACGAGCAGTACTTC. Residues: CASSLKGSGSLGLHEQYF.

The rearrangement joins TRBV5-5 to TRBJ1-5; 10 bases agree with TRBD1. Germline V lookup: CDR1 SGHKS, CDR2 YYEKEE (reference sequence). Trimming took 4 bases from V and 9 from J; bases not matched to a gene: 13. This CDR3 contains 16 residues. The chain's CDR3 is CASSPWTGGRRGPQHF. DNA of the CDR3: TGTGCCAGCAGCCCCTGGACAGGGGGAAGAAGGGGGCCCCAGCATTTT.

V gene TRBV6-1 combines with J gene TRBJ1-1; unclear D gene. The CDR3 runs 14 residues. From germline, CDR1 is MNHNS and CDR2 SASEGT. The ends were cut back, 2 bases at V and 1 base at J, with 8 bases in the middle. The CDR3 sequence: CASSEPTKNTEAFF. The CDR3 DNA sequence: TGTGCCAGCAGTGAACCTACGAAGAACACTGAAGCTTTCTTT.

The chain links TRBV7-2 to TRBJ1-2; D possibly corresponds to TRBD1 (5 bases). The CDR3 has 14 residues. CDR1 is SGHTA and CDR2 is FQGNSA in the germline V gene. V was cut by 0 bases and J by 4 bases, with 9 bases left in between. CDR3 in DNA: TGTGCCAGCAGCTTAGCCCGGGGCGGCTATGGCTACACCTTC. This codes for CASSLARGGYGYTF.

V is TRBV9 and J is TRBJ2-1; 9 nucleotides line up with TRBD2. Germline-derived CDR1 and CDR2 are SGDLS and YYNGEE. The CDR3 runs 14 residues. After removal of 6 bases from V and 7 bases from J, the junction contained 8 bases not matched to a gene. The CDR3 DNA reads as TGTGCCAGCACGCGGGAGGGTAAGGCAAATGAGCAGTTCTTC. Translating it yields CASTREGKANEQFF.

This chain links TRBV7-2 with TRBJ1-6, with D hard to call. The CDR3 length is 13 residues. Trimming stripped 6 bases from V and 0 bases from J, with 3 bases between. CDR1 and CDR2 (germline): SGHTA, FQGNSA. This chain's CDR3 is CASRASYNSPLHF. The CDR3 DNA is TGTGCCAGCAGAGCCTCCTATAATTCACCCCTCCACTTT.

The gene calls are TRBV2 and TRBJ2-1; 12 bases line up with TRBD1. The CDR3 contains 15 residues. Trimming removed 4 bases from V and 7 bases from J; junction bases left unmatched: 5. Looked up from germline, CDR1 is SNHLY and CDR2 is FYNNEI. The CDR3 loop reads CASSGGQGARNEQFF. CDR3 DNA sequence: TGTGCCAGCAGTGGGGGACAGGGGGCGCGGAATGAGCAGTTCTTC.

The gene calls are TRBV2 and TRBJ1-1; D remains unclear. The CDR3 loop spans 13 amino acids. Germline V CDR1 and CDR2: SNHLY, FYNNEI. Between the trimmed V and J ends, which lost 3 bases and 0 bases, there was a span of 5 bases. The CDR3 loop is CASSDHLNTEAFF. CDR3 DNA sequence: TGTGCCAGCAGTGATCACCTGAACACTGAAGCTTTCTTT.

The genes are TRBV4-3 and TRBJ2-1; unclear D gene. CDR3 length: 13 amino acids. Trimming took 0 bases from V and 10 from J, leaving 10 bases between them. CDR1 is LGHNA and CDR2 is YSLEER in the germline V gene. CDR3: CASSQDGNGEQFF. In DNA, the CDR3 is TGCGCCAGCAGCCAAGATGGGAACGGGGAGCAGTTCTTC.

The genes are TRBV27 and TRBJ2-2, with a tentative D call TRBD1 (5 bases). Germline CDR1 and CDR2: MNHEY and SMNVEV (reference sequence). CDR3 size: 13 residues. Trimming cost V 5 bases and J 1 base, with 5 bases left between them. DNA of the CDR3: TGTGCCAGCAGTGGACAGAACACCGGGGAGCTGTTTTTT. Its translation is CASSGQNTGELFF.

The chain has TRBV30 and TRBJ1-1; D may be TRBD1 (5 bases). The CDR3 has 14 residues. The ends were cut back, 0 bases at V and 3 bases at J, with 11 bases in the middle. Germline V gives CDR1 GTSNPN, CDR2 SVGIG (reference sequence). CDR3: CAWSVMSGHTEAFF. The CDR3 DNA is TGTGCCTGGAGTGTGATGTCAGGGCACACTGAAGCTTTCTTT.

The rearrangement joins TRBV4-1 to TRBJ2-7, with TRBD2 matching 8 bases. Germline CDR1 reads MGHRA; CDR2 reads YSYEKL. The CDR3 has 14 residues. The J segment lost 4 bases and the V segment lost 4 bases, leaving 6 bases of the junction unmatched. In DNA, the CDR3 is TGCGCCAGCAGCCCCACGACTAGCGAGTACGAGCAGTACTTC. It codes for CASSPTTSEYEQYF.

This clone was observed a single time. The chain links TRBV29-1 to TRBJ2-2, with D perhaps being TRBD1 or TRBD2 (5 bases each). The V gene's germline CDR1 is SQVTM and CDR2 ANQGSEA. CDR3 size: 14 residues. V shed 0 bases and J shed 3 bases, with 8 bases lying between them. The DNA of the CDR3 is TGCAGCGTTGAAGAGGGGACCTACACCGGGGAGCTGTTTTTT. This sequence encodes CSVEEGTYTGELFF.

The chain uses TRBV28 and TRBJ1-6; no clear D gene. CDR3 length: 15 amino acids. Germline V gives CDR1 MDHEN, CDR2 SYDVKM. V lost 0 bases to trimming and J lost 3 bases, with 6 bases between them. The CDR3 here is CASSLWASYNSPLHF. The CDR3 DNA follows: TGTGCCAGCAGTTTATGGGCCAGCTATAATTCACCCCTCCACTTT.

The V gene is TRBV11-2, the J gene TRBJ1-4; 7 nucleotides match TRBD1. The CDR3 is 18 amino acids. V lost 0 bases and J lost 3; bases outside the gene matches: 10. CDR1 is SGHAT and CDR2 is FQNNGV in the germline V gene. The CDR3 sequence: CASSLDPGQRGSNEKLFF. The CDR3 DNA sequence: TGTGCCAGCAGCTTAGACCCGGGACAGCGAGGTTCTAATGAAAAACTGTTTTTT.

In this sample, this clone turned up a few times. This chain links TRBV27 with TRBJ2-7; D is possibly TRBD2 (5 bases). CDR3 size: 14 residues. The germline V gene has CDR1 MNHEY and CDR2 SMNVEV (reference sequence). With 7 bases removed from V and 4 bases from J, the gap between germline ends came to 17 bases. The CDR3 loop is CASTSGGLVYEQYF. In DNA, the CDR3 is TGTGCCAGCACTTCGGGTGGACTTGTTTACGAGCAGTACTTC.

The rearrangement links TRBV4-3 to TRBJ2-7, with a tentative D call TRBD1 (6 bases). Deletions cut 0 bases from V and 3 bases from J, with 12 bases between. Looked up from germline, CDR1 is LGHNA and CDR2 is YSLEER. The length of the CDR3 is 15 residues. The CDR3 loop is CASSQEDRTFYEQYF. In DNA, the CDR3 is TGCGCCAGCAGCCAAGAAGACAGGACGTTCTACGAGCAGTACTTC.

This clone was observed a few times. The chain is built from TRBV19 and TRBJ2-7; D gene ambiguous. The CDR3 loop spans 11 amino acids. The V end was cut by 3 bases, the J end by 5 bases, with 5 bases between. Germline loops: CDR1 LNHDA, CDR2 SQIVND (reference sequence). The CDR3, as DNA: TGTGCCAGTAGTATGTTCGACGAGCAGTACTTC. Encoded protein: CASSMFDEQYF.

The CDR3 DNA is TGTGCCAGTAGTATAGTGGGGTGGGAGGGGCAGCCCCAGCATTTT. Its translation is CASSIVGWEGQPQHF. The rearrangement links TRBV19 to TRBJ1-5; D is possibly TRBD1 (5 bases). V was trimmed by 1 base and J by 7 bases, leaving 14 bases between them. Germline lookup yields CDR1 LNHDA and CDR2 SQIVND (reference sequence). This CDR3 contains 15 residues.

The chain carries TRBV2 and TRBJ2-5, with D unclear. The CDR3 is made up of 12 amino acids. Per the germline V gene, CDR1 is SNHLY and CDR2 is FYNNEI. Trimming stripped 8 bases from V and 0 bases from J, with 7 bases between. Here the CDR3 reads CASGRDQETQYF. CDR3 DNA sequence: TGTGCCAGCGGAAGGGACCAAGAGACCCAGTACTTC.

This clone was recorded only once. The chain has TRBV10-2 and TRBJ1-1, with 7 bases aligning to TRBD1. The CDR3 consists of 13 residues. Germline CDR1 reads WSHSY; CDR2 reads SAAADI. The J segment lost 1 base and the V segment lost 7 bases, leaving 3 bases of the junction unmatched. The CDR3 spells CASTGQRNTEAFF. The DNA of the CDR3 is TGCGCCAGCACGGGACAGCGGAACACTGAAGCTTTCTTT.

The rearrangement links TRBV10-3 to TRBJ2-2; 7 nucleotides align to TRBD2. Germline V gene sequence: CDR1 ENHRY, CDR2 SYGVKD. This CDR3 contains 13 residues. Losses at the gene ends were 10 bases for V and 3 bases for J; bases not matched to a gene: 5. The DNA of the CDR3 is TGTGCCACCTCAGGGAGGGACACCGGGGAGCTGTTTTTT. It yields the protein CATSGRDTGELFF.

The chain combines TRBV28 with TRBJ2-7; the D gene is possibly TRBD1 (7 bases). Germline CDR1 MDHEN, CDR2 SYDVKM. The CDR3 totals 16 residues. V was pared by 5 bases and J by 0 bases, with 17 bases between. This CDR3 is CASSPMTGRSSYEQYF. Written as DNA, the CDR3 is TGTGCCAGCAGTCCGATGACAGGGAGGAGCTCCTACGAGCAGTACTTC.